This T cell receptor beta chain comes out of a study of blood T cell repertoires in COVID-19. Authors' data handling: Estimation of nucleated cell counts relied on the amplification of reference gene primers. The assay was immunoSEQ multiplex PCR, and TCRdb's table has in-frame clones only and misses some. V, J and clone size reflect that table, while D and trimming were determined from the DNA. The sample lists some 400,000 clones; about 87% were seen once. Participants had their cohort set by participant-reported clinical history. Among Cohort 3 donors, those recovered had two negative PCRs, clearance, or symptom resolution. The TCR was taken from a man aged 25 to 40 who had recovered from COVID-19. Source material: PBMCs or T cells enriched from blood (not recorded which).

Here the CDR3 reads CASSLSEQGYYGYTF. The CDR3 nucleotides read TGTGCCAGCAGTTTATCCGAACAGGGGTACTATGGCTACACCTTC. The chain joins TRBV27 to TRBJ1-2; 7 bases are shared with TRBD1. This CDR3 comprises 15 residues. With 0 bases clipped from V and 3 bases from J, the junction kept 4 bases outside the gene matches. Germline assignment: CDR1 MNHEY and CDR2 SMNVEV (reference sequence).